The 3 T cell receptor delta chains listed next were all sequenced from one sample in a study of delta chain sequences of gamma delta T cells (dated by TCRdb to between 2016 and 2019). The library was generated by 5' RACE. This sample was sequenced with an Illumina MiSeq. Via CATT, TCRdb reprocessed the public reads, and rows with identical DNA were then joined. The sample table records just under 950 delta-chain clones; over 15% of these occur just once. The ten top clones hold 45% to 55% of the sample. Sequencing input: either unsorted cells or a sorted T cell fraction (not recorded which). All receptors come from a human donor in good health.

Relative to its sample, this clone is large. The gene calls are TRDV2 and TRDJ3, with TRDD3 matching 12 bases. J lost 5 bases, V lost 0 bases, and 10 bases had no gene match. Germline V gives CDR1 GEAIGNYY, CDR2 EKD. This CDR3 comprises 20 residues. The CDR3 sequence: CACDTGSLGDTSRDTRQMFF. The CDR3 DNA reads TGTGCCTGTGACACCGGGTCGCTGGGGGATACGAGCAGGGACACCCGACAGATGTTTTTC.

Sample share makes this clone medium-sized. The rearrangement links TRDV2 to TRDJ1; 9 bases align to TRDD3. CDR1 is GEAIGNYY and CDR2 is EKD in the germline V gene. Germline trimming cut 4 bases from V and 0 bases from J; bases unmatched to any gene: 20. The CDR3 contains 20 residues. The CDR3 nucleotides read TGTGCCTGTGATCTGGTTCCCCGGTATACTGGGGGAATGTACACCGATAAACTCATCTTT. Translation gives CACDLVPRYTGGMYTDKLIF.

As to this clone: The TCRdb protein comes from a much larger clone and disagrees with this DNA's translation at residue 10, likely due to a read error; the protein given here is derived from the DNA. The chain is built from TRDV1 and TRDJ1, with D possibly being TRDD2 (6 bases). Per germline, CDR1 TSWWSYY and CDR2 QGS. This CDR3 contains 17 residues. V dropped 3 bases and J dropped 2 bases, with 19 bases sitting between them. CDR3 amino acids: CALGENPSLLLTDKLIF. Written as DNA, the CDR3 is TGTGCTCTTGGGGAGAACCCTTCCCTACTACTGACCGATAAACTCATCTTT.